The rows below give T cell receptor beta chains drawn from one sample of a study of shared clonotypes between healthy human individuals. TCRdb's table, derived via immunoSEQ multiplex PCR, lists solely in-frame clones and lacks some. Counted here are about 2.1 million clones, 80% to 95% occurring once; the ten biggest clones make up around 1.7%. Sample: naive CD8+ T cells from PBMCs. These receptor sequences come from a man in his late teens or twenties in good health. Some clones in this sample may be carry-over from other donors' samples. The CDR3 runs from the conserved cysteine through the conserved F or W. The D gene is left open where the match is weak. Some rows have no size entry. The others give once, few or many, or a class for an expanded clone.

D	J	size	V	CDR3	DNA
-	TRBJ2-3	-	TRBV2	CASSRWELTTDTQYF	TGTGCCAGCAGCAGATGGGAGCTAACCACAGATACGCAGTATTTT
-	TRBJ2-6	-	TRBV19	CASSESTGANVLTF	TGTGCCAGTAGTGAGTCCACAGGGGCCAACGTCCTGACTTTC
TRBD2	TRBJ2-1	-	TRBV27	CASSMGYPTSGIDNEQFF	TGTGCCAGCAGTATGGGATACCCAACTAGCGGGATAGACAATGAGCAGTTCTTC
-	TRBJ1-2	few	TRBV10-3	CAISVGLFYTF	TGTGCCATCAGTGTGGGACTTTTCTACACCTTC
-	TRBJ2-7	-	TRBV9	CASSVGTWGLGEQYF	TGTGCCAGCAGCGTAGGAACCTGGGGGTTGGGCGAGCAGTACTTC
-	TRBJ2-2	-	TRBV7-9	CASSYGAPRLSGELFF	TGTGCCAGCAGCTATGGGGCCCCTCGTTTGTCCGGGGAGCTGTTTTTT
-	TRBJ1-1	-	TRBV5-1	CASSATGYTEAFF	TGCGCCAGCAGCGCCACAGGGTACACTGAAGCTTTCTTT
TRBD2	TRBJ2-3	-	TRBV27	CASSSLLAGGADTQYF	TGTGCCAGCAGTAGCCTACTAGCGGGAGGAGCAGATACGCAGTATTTT
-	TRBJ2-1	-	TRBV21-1	CASLSTRRGSSTRGQFF	TGTGCCAGCCTCTCCACGCGGAGGGGAAGCTCAACCCGGGGGCAGTTCTTC
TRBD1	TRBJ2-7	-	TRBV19	CASSIGDSSYEQYF	TGTGCCAGTAGTATTGGGGACAGCTCCTACGAGCAGTACTTC
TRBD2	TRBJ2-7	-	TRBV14	CASSQVEAGAGEQYF	TGTGCCAGCAGCCAAGTCGAAGCGGGAGCCGGGGAGCAGTACTTC
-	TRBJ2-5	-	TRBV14	CASSHGLEGTQYF	TGTGCCAGCAGCCACGGACTGGAGGGGACCCAGTACTTC
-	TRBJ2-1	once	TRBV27	CASSLSAHNEQFF	TGTGCCAGCAGTTTATCGGCTCACAATGAGCAGTTCTTC
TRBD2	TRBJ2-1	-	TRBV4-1	CASSQSLAASYNEQFF	TGCGCCAGCAGCCAGAGTCTAGCGGCTTCCTACAATGAGCAGTTCTTC
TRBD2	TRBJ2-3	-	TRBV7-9	CASSQTSGSTDTQYF	TGTGCCAGCAGCCAAACTAGCGGGAGCACAGATACGCAGTATTTT
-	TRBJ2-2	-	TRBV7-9	CASSSISGDTGELFF	TGTGCCAGCAGCTCAATTTCGGGGGACACCGGGGAGCTGTTTTTT
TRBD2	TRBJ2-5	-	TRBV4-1	CASSRSGSRLETQYF	TGCGCCAGCAGCCGAAGCGGGAGTAGGTTGGAGACCCAGTACTTC
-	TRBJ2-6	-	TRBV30	CAWRDFSTQPSGANVLTF	TGTGCCTGGAGGGACTTTTCCACTCAACCTTCTGGGGCCAACGTCCTGACTTTC
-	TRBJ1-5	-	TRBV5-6	CASSLAGDQPQHF	TGTGCCAGCAGCTTGGCAGGGGATCAGCCCCAGCATTTT
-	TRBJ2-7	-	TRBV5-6	CASSSGAAYEQYF	TGTGCCAGCAGCTCGGGGGCGGCCTACGAGCAGTACTTC
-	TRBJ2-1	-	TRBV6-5	CASSYSPQGSWEQFF	TGTGCCAGCAGTTACTCACCGCAGGGATCTTGGGAGCAGTTCTTC
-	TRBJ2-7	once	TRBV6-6	CASSYLGASNNEQYF	TGTGCCAGCAGTTACTTAGGGGCGTCTAACAACGAGCAGTACTTC
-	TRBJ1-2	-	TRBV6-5	CASQTSGIYTF	TGTGCCAGCCAGACCTCGGGGATCTACACCTTC
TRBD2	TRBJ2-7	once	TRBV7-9	CASSPATPGTSAYEQYF	TGTGCCAGCAGCCCCGCCACACCCGGGACTAGCGCGTACGAGCAGTACTTC
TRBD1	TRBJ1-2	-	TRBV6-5	CASSSGGSIVYGYTF	TGTGCCAGCAGTTCAGGGGGGAGCATCGTTTATGGCTACACCTTC
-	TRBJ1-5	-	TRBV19	CASSIAQAGGNQPQHF	TGTGCCAGTAGTATAGCCCAGGCGGGGGGCAATCAGCCCCAGCATTTT
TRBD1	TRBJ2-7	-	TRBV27	CASRQGVGEQYF	TGTGCCAGCAGACAGGGGGTAGGGGAGCAGTACTTC
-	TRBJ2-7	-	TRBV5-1	CASSLSSPSSYEQYF	TGCGCCAGCAGCTTGTCGTCACCGTCCTCCTACGAGCAGTACTTC
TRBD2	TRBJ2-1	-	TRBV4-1	CASSQEARFAGADEQFF	TGCGCCAGCAGCCAAGAAGCCCGATTCGCGGGAGCCGATGAGCAGTTCTTC
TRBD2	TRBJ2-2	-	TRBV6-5	CASSYRAGSGAGELFF	TGTGCCAGCAGTTACCGAGCGGGATCGGGCGCCGGGGAGCTGTTTTTT
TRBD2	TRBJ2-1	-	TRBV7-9	CASSPKREGRDEQFF	TGTGCCAGCAGCCCTAAGCGGGAGGGGCGCGATGAGCAGTTCTTC
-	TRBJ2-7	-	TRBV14	CASSQDRLASYEQYF	TGTGCCAGCAGCCAAGATCGGCTAGCGAGCTACGAGCAGTACTTC
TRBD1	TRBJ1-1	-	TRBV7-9	CASRPDRSEGTEAFF	TGTGCCAGCAGACCGGACAGGAGCGAGGGTACTGAAGCTTTCTTT
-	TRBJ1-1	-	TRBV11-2	CASSLWGQYTEAFF	TGTGCCAGCAGCTTATGGGGCCAGTATACTGAAGCTTTCTTT
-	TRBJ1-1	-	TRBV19	CASRSGPLTEAFF	TGTGCCAGTCGTAGCGGTCCGCTCACTGAAGCTTTCTTT
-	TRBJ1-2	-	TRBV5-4	CASSFWGLRGDGGYTF	TGTGCCAGCAGCTTCTGGGGGCTCCGGGGTGATGGTGGCTACACCTTC
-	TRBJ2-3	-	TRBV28	CASRIGSPTVTSTDTQYF	TGTGCCAGCAGGATCGGGTCCCCGACAGTCACTAGCACAGATACGCAGTATTTT
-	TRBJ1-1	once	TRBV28	CASSFMNTEAFF	TGTGCCAGCAGTTTCATGAACACCGAAGCTTTCTTT
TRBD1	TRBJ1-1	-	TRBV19	CASRYGQVNTEAFF	TGTGCCAGTAGATATGGACAGGTGAACACTGAAGCTTTCTTT
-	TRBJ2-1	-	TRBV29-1	CSVEVRGLDNEQFF	TGCAGCGTTGAAGTAAGGGGACTGGACAATGAGCAGTTCTTC
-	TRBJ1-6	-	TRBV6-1	CASSAARDPALHF	TGTGCCAGCAGTGCGGCTAGGGACCCCGCCCTCCACTTT
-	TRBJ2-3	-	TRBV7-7	CASSPSRYTDTQYF	TGTGCCAGCAGCCCTAGCCGGTACACAGATACGCAGTATTTT